This T cell receptor (beta chain) was recovered during a study of metastatic and nonmetastatic thyroid tumors. Overall study findings and caveats: It was reported that TCR beta diversity was significantly higher in malignant thyroid tumors than benign nodules, in blood and tumor.

In its sample, this clone was seen many times. Its antigen is not identified. Germline CDR1 KGHSH, CDR2 LQKENI. This CDR3 contains 17 residues. V was shortened by 1 base and J by 1 base, with 14 bases between the two germline ends. Every patient underwent thyroid surgery untreated. Original handling: Variation in CDR3 across clinicopathological groups served as the basis for constructing a distant-metastasis classifier in papillary thyroid cancer. Using MiXCR, TCRdb reanalyzed the PCR reads. V and J calls and clone size were set by TCRdb, not the authors. In the table there are some 55,000 clones, approximately 22% of which are singletons.

The receptor's source is a female donor with papillary thyroid cancer or a benign thyroid nodule (not recorded which). Some clones in this sample may be carry-over from other donors' samples. The chain has TRBV18 and TRBJ1-3, with D unclear. The sample comprised blood. This chain's CDR3 is CASSPRDPRGSGNTIYF. DNA for the CDR3: TGTGCCAGCTCACCACGGGATCCAAGAGGGTCTGGAAACACCATATATTTT.